This is a list of T cell receptor beta chains from one sample in a study of post-analysis software for immune sequencing data. Each CDR3 protein gets one entry after TCRdb re-called the PCR reads with MiXCR. The data hold a few hundred thousand distinct CDR3 sequences, with around 33% observed a single time. Sequencing was carried out using blood. The source of these receptors is a girl aged 5-17 years with multiple sclerosis. Each CDR3 is given with its conserved first and last residue. The D gene is left open where the match is weak. For some rows the clone size is stated as once, few or many, or as a class when expanded; others skip it.

v_call: TRBV28
j_call: TRBJ2-6
d_call: -
clone_size: -
cdr3_aa: CASAGHHSGANVLTF
cdr3_nt: TGTGCCAGCGCAGGACATCACTCTGGGGCCAACGTCCTGACTTTC

v_call: TRBV20-1
j_call: TRBJ2-5
d_call: TRBD1
clone_size: -
cdr3_aa: CSATGGPGPPQETQYF
cdr3_nt: TGCAGTGCCACAGGGGGCCCGGGACCCCCGCAAGAGACCCAGTACTTC

v_call: TRBV12-3/TRBV12-4
j_call: TRBJ2-1
d_call: -
clone_size: -
cdr3_aa: CASSLPVGQYEQFF
cdr3_nt: TGTGCCAGCAGTTTACCCGTCGGACAGTATGAGCAGTTCTTC

v_call: TRBV12-3/TRBV12-4
j_call: TRBJ1-5
d_call: -
clone_size: few
cdr3_aa: CASSLSVTNQPQHF
cdr3_nt: TGTGCCAGCAGTTTGTCAGTGACTAATCAGCCCCAGCATTTT

v_call: TRBV5-1
j_call: TRBJ1-4
d_call: TRBD1
clone_size: -
cdr3_aa: CASSLPGGTGNEKLFF
cdr3_nt: TGCGCCAGCAGCCTACCCGGCGGGACAGGGAATGAAAAACTGTTTTTT

v_call: TRBV7-2
j_call: TRBJ2-1
d_call: TRBD1
clone_size: -
cdr3_aa: CASTPTGDYNEQFF
cdr3_nt: TGTGCCAGCACCCCGACAGGGGACTACAATGAGCAGTTCTTC

v_call: TRBV6-2/TRBV6-3
j_call: TRBJ1-5
d_call: -
clone_size: -
cdr3_aa: CASRENWDNQPQHF
cdr3_nt: TGTGCTAGCAGAGAGAATTGGGACAATCAGCCCCAGCATTTT

v_call: TRBV20-1
j_call: TRBJ2-5
d_call: TRBD2
clone_size: few
cdr3_aa: CSGGRGGETQYF
cdr3_nt: TGCAGTGGCGGACGGGGGGGGGAGACCCAGTACTTC

v_call: TRBV6-2/TRBV6-3
j_call: TRBJ1-5
d_call: TRBD1
clone_size: few
cdr3_aa: CASSSSLTGLNQPQHF
cdr3_nt: TGTGCCAGCAGTAGTTCATTGACAGGGCTAAATCAGCCCCAGCATTTT

v_call: TRBV6-7
j_call: TRBJ2-2
d_call: TRBD1
clone_size: -
cdr3_aa: CASNGQGHTGELFF
cdr3_nt: TGTGCCAGCAACGGACAGGGCCACACCGGGGAGCTGTTTTTT

v_call: TRBV4-1
j_call: TRBJ2-1
d_call: -
clone_size: few
cdr3_aa: CASSHSATYNEQFF
cdr3_nt: TGCGCCAGCAGCCACTCGGCCACCTACAATGAGCAGTTCTTC

v_call: TRBV21-1
j_call: TRBJ2-1
d_call: -
clone_size: few
cdr3_aa: CASSKGGQGFPRSSYNEQFF
cdr3_nt: TGTGCCAGCAGCAAAGGGGGACAGGGTTTCCCTAGGAGCTCCTACAATGAGCAGTTCTTC

v_call: TRBV6-5
j_call: TRBJ2-3
d_call: TRBD2
clone_size: -
cdr3_aa: CASSPISGATDTQYF
cdr3_nt: TGTGCCAGCAGCCCTATAAGCGGGGCGACAGATACGCAGTATTTT

v_call: TRBV3-1
j_call: TRBJ2-1
d_call: TRBD1
clone_size: -
cdr3_aa: CASRPPGQGEQFF
cdr3_nt: TGTGCCAGCAGACCACCGGGACAGGGTGAGCAGTTCTTC

v_call: TRBV10-3
j_call: TRBJ1-1
d_call: TRBD1
clone_size: few
cdr3_aa: CAISGQGSPEAFF
cdr3_nt: TGTGCCATCAGTGGACAGGGTTCGCCTGAAGCTTTCTTT

v_call: TRBV7-8
j_call: TRBJ2-7
d_call: -
clone_size: -
cdr3_aa: CASSLEPAETYEQYF
cdr3_nt: TGTGCCAGCAGCTTAGAGCCTGCAGAGACCTACGAGCAGTACTTC

v_call: TRBV5-1
j_call: TRBJ1-4
d_call: -
clone_size: -
cdr3_aa: CASSLVFGGSGEKLFF
cdr3_nt: TGCGCCAGCAGCTTGGTATTCGGGGGCTCCGGAGAAAAACTGTTTTTT

v_call: TRBV20-1
j_call: TRBJ2-1
d_call: TRBD2
clone_size: -
cdr3_aa: CSARDRLGGSSYNEQFF
cdr3_nt: TGCAGTGCTAGAGATCGTTTGGGCGGGAGCTCCTACAATGAGCAGTTCTTC

v_call: TRBV3-1
j_call: TRBJ2-7
d_call: -
clone_size: -
cdr3_aa: CASSHPQAAYEQYF
cdr3_nt: TGTGCCAGCAGCCACCCCCAGGCGGCCTACGAGCAGTACTTC

v_call: TRBV4-1
j_call: TRBJ2-5
d_call: -
clone_size: few
cdr3_aa: CASSQGRLGRETQYF
cdr3_nt: TGCGCCAGCAGCCAGGGCAGACTGGGGAGGGAGACCCAGTACTTC

v_call: TRBV7-9
j_call: TRBJ2-7
d_call: TRBD1
clone_size: few
cdr3_aa: CASSLVGQGALSYEQYF
cdr3_nt: TGTGCCAGCAGCTTAGTGGGGCAGGGGGCATTGTCCTACGAGCAGTACTTC

v_call: TRBV5-1
j_call: TRBJ2-5
d_call: -
clone_size: -
cdr3_aa: CASSFDRTEVETQYF
cdr3_nt: TGCGCCAGCAGCTTTGACAGGACCGAAGTAGAGACCCAGTACTTC

v_call: TRBV27
j_call: TRBJ2-7
d_call: -
clone_size: many
cdr3_aa: CASSLSGGNEQYF
cdr3_nt: TGTGCCAGCAGTTTATCCGGGGGCAACGAGCAGTACTTC

v_call: TRBV5-8
j_call: TRBJ1-1
d_call: TRBD1
clone_size: few
cdr3_aa: CASSAGTGPRELAFF
cdr3_nt: TGTGCCAGCAGCGCTGGGACAGGCCCCAGGGAGTTGGCTTTCTTT

v_call: TRBV27
j_call: TRBJ2-5
d_call: -
clone_size: -
cdr3_aa: CASSPRDNQETQYF
cdr3_nt: TGTGCCAGCAGTCCCAGAGACAACCAAGAGACCCAGTACTTC

v_call: TRBV6-6
j_call: TRBJ1-4
d_call: TRBD1
clone_size: few
cdr3_aa: CASSNPGGRREKLFF
cdr3_nt: TGTGCCAGCAGTAACCCAGGGGGCAGGCGGGAAAAACTGTTTTTT

v_call: TRBV11-1
j_call: TRBJ1-1
d_call: -
clone_size: once
cdr3_aa: CASSSSTGTQLHNDGNTEAFF
cdr3_nt: TGTGCCAGCAGTTCCTCTACCGGGACCCAACTCCACAACGACGGGAACACTGAAGCTTTCTTT

v_call: TRBV2
j_call: TRBJ2-4
d_call: -
clone_size: few
cdr3_aa: CASKRLAKNIQYF
cdr3_nt: TGTGCCAGCAAGCGGTTAGCCAAAAACATTCAGTACTTC

v_call: TRBV6-5
j_call: TRBJ2-7
d_call: TRBD2
clone_size: many
cdr3_aa: CASSPGAGRLYEQYF
cdr3_nt: TGTGCCAGCAGTCCGGGAGCGGGGAGGCTCTACGAGCAGTACTTC

v_call: TRBV5-1
j_call: TRBJ2-5
d_call: TRBD1
clone_size: once
cdr3_aa: CASSLGDRVQETQYF
cdr3_nt: TGCGCCAGCAGCTTGGGAGACAGGGTCCAAGAGACCCAGTACTTC

v_call: TRBV7-9
j_call: TRBJ1-1
d_call: -
clone_size: few
cdr3_aa: CASSLARGTGPSGGNTEAFF
cdr3_nt: TGTGCCAGCAGCTTAGCCCGAGGCACAGGACCTTCGGGCGGGAACACTGAAGCTTTCTTT

v_call: TRBV5-6
j_call: TRBJ2-5
d_call: TRBD2
clone_size: -
cdr3_aa: CASSLVSLAGGETQYF
cdr3_nt: TGTGCCAGCAGCTTGGTATCACTAGCGGGGGGAGAGACCCAGTACTTC

v_call: TRBV4-1
j_call: TRBJ2-6
d_call: -
clone_size: few
cdr3_aa: CASSQAKIPGVSLWANVLTF
cdr3_nt: TGCGCCAGCAGCCAAGCCAAGATCCCGGGGGTCTCCCTTTGGGCCAACGTCCTGACTTTC

v_call: TRBV25-1
j_call: TRBJ2-3
d_call: TRBD2
clone_size: -
cdr3_aa: CASSESSRLAGGQYF
cdr3_nt: TGTGCCAGCAGTGAATCGTCGCGTCTTGCGGGGGGGCAGTATTTT

v_call: TRBV6-1
j_call: TRBJ1-1
d_call: -
clone_size: -
cdr3_aa: CASTTSFVMNTEAFF
cdr3_nt: TGTGCCAGCACCACCTCCTTTGTCATGAACACTGAAGCTTTCTTT

v_call: TRBV6-5
j_call: TRBJ2-7
d_call: -
clone_size: many
cdr3_aa: CASSPDRYEQYF
cdr3_nt: TGTGCCAGCAGTCCGGACAGATACGAGCAGTACTTC

v_call: TRBV12-3/TRBV12-4
j_call: TRBJ2-7
d_call: TRBD1
clone_size: many
cdr3_aa: CASSTGTVYEQYF
cdr3_nt: TGTGCCAGCAGTACCGGGACAGTCTACGAGCAGTACTTC

v_call: TRBV7-3
j_call: TRBJ1-2
d_call: -
clone_size: few
cdr3_aa: CASSLTPGDYGYTF
cdr3_nt: TGTGCCAGCAGCTTAACTCCGGGGGACTATGGCTACACCTTC

v_call: TRBV4-3
j_call: TRBJ2-7
d_call: -
clone_size: -
cdr3_aa: CASSQEERRTYEQYF
cdr3_nt: TGCGCCAGCAGCCAAGAGGAGCGACGGACATACGAGCAGTACTTC

v_call: TRBV4-2
j_call: TRBJ1-5
d_call: TRBD1
clone_size: -
cdr3_aa: CASSQMTGSGNQPQHF
cdr3_nt: TGTGCCAGCAGCCAGATGACAGGGTCGGGCAATCAGCCCCAGCATTTT

v_call: TRBV20-1
j_call: TRBJ1-1
d_call: -
clone_size: -
cdr3_aa: CSVITFLTANTEAFF
cdr3_nt: TGCAGTGTTATTACGTTCCTCACGGCGAACACTGAAGCTTTCTTT

v_call: TRBV5-5
j_call: TRBJ2-2
d_call: -
clone_size: -
cdr3_aa: CASSIRGWNTGELFF
cdr3_nt: TGTGCCAGCAGCATCAGGGGATGGAACACCGGGGAGCTGTTTTTT

v_call: TRBV7-3
j_call: TRBJ2-3
d_call: -
clone_size: -
cdr3_aa: CASSLIGVTDTQYF
cdr3_nt: TGTGCCAGCAGCTTAATTGGGGTCACAGATACGCAGTATTTT

v_call: TRBV28
j_call: TRBJ1-2
d_call: TRBD1
clone_size: few
cdr3_aa: CASSLSDRAYGYTF
cdr3_nt: TGTGCCAGCAGTTTATCTGACAGGGCCTACGGCTACACCTTC

v_call: TRBV20-1
j_call: TRBJ1-4
d_call: TRBD1
clone_size: many
cdr3_aa: CSANPGQGDEKLFF
cdr3_nt: TGCAGTGCTAACCCGGGACAGGGTGACGAAAAACTGTTTTTT

v_call: TRBV15
j_call: TRBJ2-6
d_call: TRBD2
clone_size: few
cdr3_aa: CATSPQLGTRNWALSGANVLTF
cdr3_nt: TGTGCCACCAGCCCCCAATTGGGGACTAGAAACTGGGCCCTCTCTGGGGCCAACGTCCTGACTTTC

v_call: TRBV6-5
j_call: TRBJ1-4
d_call: -
clone_size: -
cdr3_aa: CASSYSGHPTTNEKLFF
cdr3_nt: TGTGCCAGCAGTTACTCGGGACACCCTACAACTAATGAAAAACTGTTTTTT

v_call: TRBV29-1
j_call: TRBJ2-2
d_call: -
clone_size: -
cdr3_aa: CSVEGQNTGELFF
cdr3_nt: TGCAGCGTTGAGGGACAGAACACCGGGGAGCTGTTTTTT

v_call: TRBV12-3/TRBV12-4
j_call: TRBJ2-1
d_call: TRBD1
clone_size: few
cdr3_aa: CASSLKGQGYDEQFF
cdr3_nt: TGTGCCAGCAGTTTAAAGGGACAGGGGTACGATGAGCAGTTCTTC

v_call: TRBV12-3/TRBV12-4
j_call: TRBJ2-3
d_call: TRBD2
clone_size: -
cdr3_aa: CASSLAGLAEDAQYF
cdr3_nt: TGTGCCAGCAGTTTAGCGGGACTAGCAGAAGATGCGCAGTATTTT

v_call: TRBV12-3/TRBV12-4
j_call: TRBJ1-1
d_call: -
clone_size: -
cdr3_aa: CASGRVGDLSISYMNTEAFF
cdr3_nt: TGTGCCAGCGGTAGGGTGGGGGACCTGTCCATATCTTACATGAACACTGAGGCTTTCTTT

v_call: TRBV9
j_call: TRBJ2-3
d_call: -
clone_size: -
cdr3_aa: CASSPLGSLGTDTQYF
cdr3_nt: TGTGCCAGCAGCCCACTCGGTAGTTTGGGCACAGATACGCAGTATTTT

v_call: TRBV18
j_call: TRBJ2-1
d_call: TRBD2
clone_size: many
cdr3_aa: CASSQGTSGALSYNEQFF
cdr3_nt: TGTGCCAGCTCACAAGGGACTAGCGGGGCCCTTTCCTACAATGAGCAGTTCTTC

v_call: TRBV6-7
j_call: TRBJ2-7
d_call: -
clone_size: -
cdr3_aa: CASSGDTKGYEQYF
cdr3_nt: TGTGCCAGCAGTGGGGACACCAAGGGGTACGAGCAGTACTTC

v_call: TRBV12-3/TRBV12-4
j_call: TRBJ2-1
d_call: -
clone_size: -
cdr3_aa: CASSWSTYNEQFF
cdr3_nt: TGTGCCAGCAGTTGGTCAACCTACAATGAGCAGTTCTTC

v_call: TRBV12-3/TRBV12-4
j_call: TRBJ2-7
d_call: -
clone_size: -
cdr3_aa: CASSESHAYEQYF
cdr3_nt: TGTGCCAGCAGTGAATCCCACGCCTACGAGCAGTACTTC

v_call: TRBV9
j_call: TRBJ2-3
d_call: -
clone_size: -
cdr3_aa: CASSVSNTQYF
cdr3_nt: TGTGCCAGCAGCGTATCAAACACGCAGTATTTT